Listed here are 3 T cell receptor beta chains from one sample, sequenced in a study of T cell responses to AZD1222 COVID-19 vaccine. Sequencing used immunoSEQ multiplex PCR; TCRdb keeps in-frame clones, though not all of them. The sample shows about 180,000 clones, about 91% of them seen only once. The sample in question was peripheral blood, obtained on day 0 of AZD1222 vaccination. The source is an adult in good health.

V gene TRBV7-9 combines with J gene TRBJ1-6, with 7 nucleotides matching TRBD1. The junction had 10 bases not matched to a gene; V was cut back by 4 bases and J by 10 bases. Germline CDR1 and CDR2: SEHNR and FQNEAQ (reference sequence). The CDR3 spans 15 residues. CDR3 protein: CASSSTTGFRSPLHF. As DNA, the CDR3 is TGTGCCAGCAGCTCCACGACAGGGTTCAGATCACCCCTCCACTTT. Drawing the rest from reference TRBV7-9 and TRBJ1-6, the complete variable domain is DTGVSQNPRHKITKRGQNVTFRCDPISEHNRLYWYRQTLGQGPEFLTYFQNEAQLEKSRLLSDRFSAERPKGSFSTLEIQRTEQGDSAMYLCASSSTTGFRSPLHFGNGTRLTVT.

The DNA for the CDR3 is TGTGCCAGCAGCCAAGATCGGGGGGGAGTTATAGATACGCAGTATTTT. It yields the protein CASSQDRGGVIDTQYF. The rearrangement links TRBV3-1 (or the pseudogene TRBV3-2) to TRBJ2-3; TRBD2 matches 8 bases. CDR3 length: 16 amino acids. The trim removed 0 bases at V and 5 bases at J, leaving 7 bases unmatched. Germline V gene data show CDR1 as LGHDT and CDR2 as YNNKEL (reference sequence).

The chain uses TRBV4-2 and TRBJ1-3, with 9 bases lining up with TRBD1. The CDR3 spans 17 residues. Trimming removed 3 bases from V and 0 bases from J; junction bases left unmatched: 6. Germline V CDR1 and CDR2: LGHNA, YNFKEQ. The CDR3 DNA follows: TGTGCCAGCAGCCACATTTTGGGACAGGGCTCTGGAAACACCATATATTTT. This sequence encodes CASSHILGQGSGNTIYF.